The 23 T cell receptor beta chains presented below share a single source sample, sequenced in a study of blood T cell repertoires in COVID-19. Method: immunoSEQ multiplex PCR; TCRdb's copy keeps in-frame clones and lacks some. The table lists 53,000 or so clones, 90% to 95% of them singletons, with 2.5% to 3.5% in the top ten. Sample: peripheral blood. All receptors come from a human donor in a cohort sampled during active COVID-19.

The chain joins TRBV13 to TRBJ2-1; 7 bases fit TRBD2. V dropped 2 bases and J dropped 3; count of bases not matched to a gene: 16. The CDR3 extends over 19 amino acids. Germline-derived CDR1 and CDR2 are PRHDT and FYEKMQ (reference sequence). Here the CDR3 reads CASSLSTSASVGFYNEQFF. Here the CDR3 DNA reads TGTGCCAGCAGCTTAAGTACTAGCGCCAGTGTGGGGTTCTACAATGAGCAGTTCTTC.

The chain couples TRBV4-3 to TRBJ2-4; 8 bases fit TRBD1. CDR1 and CDR2 from the germline V gene are LGHNA and YSLEER. After removal of 3 bases from V and 0 bases from J, the junction contained 7 bases not matched to a gene. This CDR3 contains 17 residues. The CDR3 bases are TGCGCCAGCAGCCATTATCGGACAGGGCAAGCCAAAAACATTCAGTACTTC. Amino acids: CASSHYRTGQAKNIQYF.

This chain links TRBV5-1 with TRBJ2-5; D is perhaps TRBD2 (6 bases). The CDR3 has 13 amino acids. The V gene's germline CDR1 is SGHRS and CDR2 YFSETQ. Trimming took 7 bases from V and 8 from J, leaving 18 bases between them. Here the CDR3 DNA reads TGCGCCAGCGGTACTAGCTACGGAGAAACCCAGTACTTC. Amino acids: CASGTSYGETQYF.

J is TRBJ1-1 and V is TRBV5-1, with D possibly TRBD1 on 6 matching bases. Germline lookup yields CDR1 SGHRS and CDR2 YFSETQ. This CDR3 region has 14 residues. V was cut by 2 bases and J by 4 bases, with 12 bases left in between. The CDR3 loop reads CASSLLQGVTEAFF. CDR3 nucleotides: TGCGCCAGCAGCTTATTACAGGGTGTCACTGAAGCTTTCTTT. Using reference TRBV5-1 and TRBJ1-1 for the parts outside the CDR3, the full variable domain is KAGVTQTPRYLIKTRGQQVTLSCSPISGHRSVSWYQQTPGQGLQFLFEYFSETQRNKGNFPGRFSGRQFSNSRSEMNVSTLELGDSALYLCASSLLQGVTEAFFGQGTRLTVV.

Ten or more counts support this clone. The rearrangement uses TRBV6-5 and TRBJ2-3; weak D call: TRBD1 (6 bases). Germline-derived CDR1 and CDR2 are MNHEY and SVGAGI. This CDR3 has 13 amino acids. Between the trimmed V and J ends, which lost 7 bases and 5 bases, there was a span of 13 bases. The CDR3 bases are TGTGCCAGCAATGTAGACAGGCAAGATACGCAGTATTTT. It specifies CASNVDRQDTQYF.

This clone was observed once. V usage is TRBV28 and J usage is TRBJ1-1; possibly TRBD1 for D (5 bases). Germline CDR1 and CDR2: MDHEN and SYDVKM. This CDR3 is 15 amino acids long. The ends were cut back, 1 base at V and 1 base at J, with 10 bases in the middle. CDR3 residues: CASSLLPGKNTEAFF. The DNA for the CDR3 is TGTGCCAGCAGTTTATTACCAGGGAAGAACACTGAAGCTTTCTTT. The complete variable domain, with remaining parts taken from reference TRBV28 and TRBJ1-1, reads DVKVTQSSRYLVKRTGEKVFLECVQDMDHENMFWYRQDPGLGLRLIYFSYDVKMKEKGDIPEGYSVSREKKERFSLILESASTNQTSMYLCASSLLPGKNTEAFFGQGTRLTVV.

The chain couples TRBV5-4 to TRBJ1-1, with D perhaps TRBD1 (5 bases). The CDR3 covers 13 residues. V shed 1 base and J shed 3 bases, with 7 bases lying between them. Germline CDR1 and CDR2: SGHNT and YYREEE (reference sequence). CDR3 region: CASSLSGYTEAFF. CDR3 nucleotide sequence: TGTGCCAGCAGCTTGTCAGGGTACACTGAAGCTTTCTTT.

This chain uses TRBV19 with TRBJ2-7, with 8 nucleotides matching TRBD1. This CDR3 has 14 residues. Germline-derived CDR1 and CDR2 are LNHDA and SQIVND (reference sequence). Trimming cost V 6 bases and J 1 base; bases outside gene matches: 5. The chain's CDR3 is CASRFGTGSYEQYF. CDR3 DNA: TGTGCCAGTAGGTTCGGGACAGGTTCCTACGAGCAGTACTTC.

The chain couples TRBV28 to TRBJ1-5; D unclear. Between the trimmed V and J ends, which lost 4 bases and 5 bases, there was a span of 3 bases. Germline CDR1 MDHEN, CDR2 SYDVKM. The CDR3 is 11 residues long. CDR3 coding DNA: TGTGCCAGCAGTTCTGATCAGCCCCAGCATTTT. This sequence encodes CASSSDQPQHF.

V gene TRBV6-1 combines with J gene TRBJ2-7, with D maybe TRBD2 (5 bases). Germline V gene lookup returns CDR1 MNHNS and CDR2 SASEGT. V was pared by 3 bases and J by 0 bases, with 9 bases between. The length of the CDR3 is 14 residues. The CDR3 DNA reads as TGTGCCAGCAGTGAGGACTGGAGCTCCTACGAGCAGTACTTC. This codes for CASSEDWSSYEQYF.

This sequence joins TRBV21-1 and TRBJ1-4. TRBV21-1 counts as a pseudogene. The CDR3 sequence is 16 residues long. The DNA for the CDR3 is TGTGCCAACAACAAGCCAGGACGGGGTGGAGATGAAAAACTGTTTTTT. As protein: CANNKPGRGGDEKLFF.

The chain recombines TRBV11-2 with TRBJ2-3; a possible D gene is TRBD2 (6 bases). V gave up 4 bases and J gave up 2 bases, with 16 bases separating them. Germline V gives CDR1 SGHAT, CDR2 FQNNGV. The CDR3 has 16 residues. The CDR3 DNA reads as TGTGCCAGCAGCTCAATCCGGGGGAGCACCACAGATACGCAGTATTTT. Encoded protein: CASSSIRGSTTDTQYF.

The chain joins TRBV7-2 to TRBJ2-7; maybe TRBD2 (7 bases). The germline V gene encodes CDR1 SGHTA and CDR2 FQGNSA. V was pared by 0 bases and J by 3 bases, with 9 bases between. The CDR3 loop spans 14 amino acids. DNA of the CDR3: TGTGCCAGCAGCTTAGCGGGGGGGCACTACGAGCAGTACTTC. Protein: CASSLAGGHYEQYF.

The V gene is TRBV3-1 (or the pseudogene TRBV3-2), the J gene TRBJ1-1; a possible D gene is TRBD1 (6 bases). Trimming shortened V by 4 bases and J by 0 bases, and 12 bases separated the two germline ends. CDR1 is LGHDT, CDR2 YNNKEL, per germline (reference sequence). This CDR3 region has 15 residues. CDR3 in DNA: TGTGCCAGCAGCCCGGCGGACAGATTGAACACTGAAGCTTTCTTT. Amino acids: CASSPADRLNTEAFF.

The CDR3 protein is CASSRGQRTYNEQFF. The CDR3 DNA reads TGTGCCAGCAGCAGGGGACAGAGGACGTACAATGAGCAGTTCTTC. This sequence joins TRBV7-9 and TRBJ2-1; 7 nucleotides match TRBD1. The CDR3 has 15 residues. Germline V lookup: CDR1 SEHNR, CDR2 FQNEAQ (reference sequence). Trimming cost V 5 bases and J 4 bases; bases outside gene matches: 8.

In nucleotides, the CDR3 is TGTGCCAGCAGCTTTTGGCGGAGGGGAGATGAGCAGTTCTTC. It codes for CASSFWRRGDEQFF. This chain connects TRBV7-8 to TRBJ2-1; D might be TRBD2 (6 bases). Germline V gene lookup returns CDR1 SGHVS and CDR2 FQNEAQ. V was cut by 3 bases and J by 8 bases, with 14 bases left in between. The CDR3 has 14 residues.

This clone was found a few times. The gene calls are TRBV4-1 and TRBJ2-2, with unresolved D. CDR3 size: 13 residues. Between the trimmed V and J ends, which lost 1 base and 7 bases, there was a span of 7 bases. Germline lookup yields CDR1 MGHRA and CDR2 YSYEKL. The CDR3 is CASSQVGDGELFF. The CDR3 DNA reads TGCGCCAGCAGCCAAGTAGGAGACGGGGAGCTGTTTTTT.

This chain links TRBV30 with TRBJ1-4; 10 positions agree with TRBD1. Trimming removed 0 bases from V and 6 bases from J; junction bases left unmatched: 4. Germline CDR1 reads GTSNPN; CDR2 reads SVGIG (reference sequence). The CDR3 extends over 15 amino acids. The DNA of the CDR3 is TGTGCCTGGAGTGTCGGGACAGGGGCCGATGAAAAACTGTTTTTT. It translates to CAWSVGTGADEKLFF.

This clone came up once. This rearrangement joins TRBV2 to TRBJ2-1; the D gene is possibly TRBD1 (6 bases). V dropped 4 bases and J dropped 10 bases, with 14 bases sitting between them. This CDR3 is 13 amino acids long. CDR1 and CDR2 (germline): SNHLY, FYNNEI. The CDR3 DNA sequence: TGTGCCAGCAGTGGTTACCGACAGGACGAGCAGTTCTTC. Amino acids: CASSGYRQDEQFF.

The V call is TRBV3-1 (or the pseudogene TRBV3-2), the J call TRBJ2-7; D remains unclear. Trimming shortened V by 0 bases and J by 3 bases, and 9 bases separated the two germline ends. Germline-derived CDR1 and CDR2 are LGHDT and YNNKEL (reference sequence). The CDR3 runs 14 residues. The CDR3 nucleotides are TGTGCCAGCAGCCAAGAGTATCTCGGCTACGAGCAGTACTTC. It translates to CASSQEYLGYEQYF.

The V call is TRBV15, the J call TRBJ2-5; tentative D call: TRBD2 (6 bases). The CDR3 contains 13 residues. The germline gives CDR1 LNHNV, CDR2 YYDKDF (reference sequence). Trimming took 7 bases from V and 4 from J, leaving 13 bases between them. CDR3: CATNNMRGETQYF. In DNA, the CDR3 is TGTGCCACCAACAACATGCGGGGAGAGACCCAGTACTTC. Full variable domain (outside the CDR3, taken from reference TRBV15 and TRBJ2-5): DAMVIQNPRYQVTQFGKPVTLSCSQTLNHNVMYWYQQKSSQAPKLLFHYYDKDFNNEADTPDNFQSRRPNTSFCFLDIRSPGLGDTAMYLCATNNMRGETQYFGPGTRLLVL.

This chain connects TRBV29-1 to TRBJ2-3; no reliable D call. The CDR3 runs 14 residues. Trimming removed 6 bases from V and 3 bases from J, with 16 bases in between. Per the germline V gene, CDR1 is SQVTM and CDR2 is ANQGSEA. The CDR3: CSVILPKKTDTQYF. In nucleotides, the CDR3 is TGCAGCGTCATACTTCCGAAGAAGACAGATACGCAGTATTTT.

The chain couples TRBV7-9 to TRBJ2-7; 9 positions agree with TRBD1. The CDR3 spans 14 residues. Trimming cost V 6 bases and J 6 bases; bases outside gene matches: 9. Germline-derived CDR1 and CDR2 are SEHNR and FQNEAQ (reference sequence). CDR3 in amino acids: CASSPWDRAFEQYF. In nucleotides, the CDR3 is TGTGCCAGCAGTCCTTGGGACAGGGCGTTCGAGCAGTACTTC.